This T cell receptor beta chain was captured by sequencing in a study of cytomegalovirus exposure and HLA in healthy donors. Study observations and caveats: Listed as cytomegalovirus-associated were roughly 180 TCR beta chains.

This PCR relied on a set of 60 Vbeta primers and 13 Jbeta primers. Produced via immunoSEQ multiplex PCR; TCRdb's table is partial and in-frame only. The profile shows 130,000 to 150,000 clones, 77% of them singletons. As concerns this clone: Its cognate antigen is unknown.

This CDR3 has 20 amino acids. Trimming took 4 bases from V and 1 from J, leaving 24 bases between them. The TCR comes from a woman aged 50 to 60 in good health and CMV-seronegative. Source material: PBMCs. V gene TRBV5-3 combines with J gene TRBJ1-6, with D possibly matching TRBD1 (5 bases). TRBV5-3 is an open reading frame, and its role is uncertain. DNA of the CDR3: TGTGCCAGAAGCCCACCGTGGACACCCTTACGACGGTCCTATAATTCACCCCTCCACTTT. Protein product: CARSPPWTPLRRSYNSPLHF.